A selection of T cell receptor beta chains follows, all from one sample in a study of PD-1 blockade in classical Hodgkin lymphoma. Clones were sequenced by immunoSEQ multiplex PCR, and TCRdb holds only the in-frame ones, with some missing. The table shows around 31,000 clones, with just over 70% occurring only once. Sequences were derived from peripheral blood mononuclear cells (PBMCs), sampled before the second cycle of nivolumab. These TCRs come from a human donor with classical Hodgkin lymphoma. Both conserved end residues are part of each CDR3. Each record gives: D gene, J gene, V gene, clone size, CDR3 protein, CDR3 DNA. A D gene is named only where the DNA matches it firmly. Only part of the rows carry a size: once, few, many, or a class if the clone is expanded.

TRBD1 | TRBJ2-7 | TRBV7-9 | once | CASSYRPGQGSYEQYF | TGTGCCAGCAGCTACCGACCGGGACAGGGGTCCTACGAGCAGTACTTC
TRBD1 | TRBJ1-3 | TRBV6-5 | - | CASATGAGNTIYF | TGTGCCAGCGCGACAGGGGCCGGAAACACCATATATTTT
TRBD2 | TRBJ2-7 | TRBV7-6 | few | CASSLGSTSGSSYEQYF | TGTGCCAGCAGCTTAGGGTCGACTAGCGGGAGTTCCTACGAGCAGTACTTC
- | TRBJ2-6 | TRBV5-1 | - | CASSLGSVGSGANVLTF | TGCGCCAGCAGCTTGGGGTCTGTGGGGTCTGGGGCCAACGTCCTGACTTTC
- | TRBJ1-1 | TRBV18 | - | CASSPGSGLFEAFF | TGTGCCAGCTCACCAGGATCAGGACTCTTTGAAGCTTTCTTT
- | TRBJ2-5 | TRBV28 | few | CASSLGTPQETQYF | TGTGCCAGCAGTTTGGGGACACCCCAAGAGACCCAGTACTTC
- | TRBJ2-1 | TRBV6-5 | few | CASRGTQLANNEQFF | TGTGCCAGCAGGGGCACCCAGCTAGCGAACAATGAGCAGTTCTTC
TRBD1 | TRBJ2-1 | TRBV7-9 | - | CASSLSTGANNEQFF | TGTGCCAGCAGCTTATCCACAGGGGCAAACAATGAGCAGTTCTTC
TRBD2 | TRBJ2-7 | TRBV5-1 | - | CASSASTSGDSYEQYF | TGCGCCAGCAGCGCATCCACTAGCGGGGACTCCTACGAGCAGTACTTC
- | TRBJ2-1 | TRBV7-9 | - | CASSVEGSYNEQFF | TGTGCCAGCAGCGTAGAGGGGTCCTACAATGAGCAGTTCTTC
- | TRBJ2-1 | TRBV5-6 | - | CASSLGGSGLGDDEQFF | TGTGCCAGCAGCTTGGGAGGTAGCGGCCTGGGTGATGATGAGCAGTTCTTC
- | TRBJ2-7 | TRBV6-6 | - | CASSYTSTDEQYF | TGTGCCAGCAGTTACACCTCGACAGACGAGCAGTACTTC
- | TRBJ2-3 | TRBV5-4 | - | CASSLGRQGGPDTQYF | TGTGCCAGCAGCTTGGGGCGACAGGGAGGACCAGATACGCAGTATTTT
- | TRBJ2-7 | TRBV5-6 | few | CASSSDGRQVGGEQYF | TGTGCCAGCAGCTCAGATGGACGTCAGGTCGGGGGCGAGCAGTACTTC
- | TRBJ2-1 | TRBV7-6 | - | CASSTYYGNEQFF | TGTGCCAGCAGCACTTATTACGGGAATGAGCAGTTCTTC
- | TRBJ1-3 | TRBV2 | - | CASSGSASGNTIYF | TGTGCCAGCAGCGGGTCGGCTTCTGGAAACACCATATATTTT
TRBD2 | TRBJ2-7 | TRBV7-6 | - | CASSPRGGGTSAYEQYF | TGTGCCAGCAGCCCTAGGGGGGGCGGGACTAGCGCCTACGAGCAGTACTTC
TRBD1 | TRBJ1-1 | TRBV19 | - | CASRGWDRVTEAFF | TGTGCCAGTAGAGGATGGGACAGGGTCACTGAAGCTTTCTTT
- | TRBJ1-2 | TRBV7-9 | - | CASSLERGGYTF | TGTGCCAGCAGCTTGGAACGTGGGGGCTACACCTTC
- | TRBJ1-5 | TRBV7-8 | - | CASSLVAAGSNQPQHF | TGTGCCAGCAGCTTAGTTGCAGCAGGGAGTAATCAGCCCCAGCATTTT
- | TRBJ1-5 | TRBV30 | few | CAWSAGVRNQPQHF | TGTGCCTGGAGCGCAGGGGTCCGGAATCAGCCCCAGCATTTT
- | TRBJ2-3 | TRBV5-1 | - | CASSLALTSTDTQYF | TGCGCCAGCAGCTTGGCCTTAACTAGCACAGATACGCAGTATTTT
- | TRBJ2-7 | TRBV1 | - | CTSSQPGHLSREQYF | TGCACCAGCAGCCAGCCGGGACACCTAAGTAGGGAGCAGTACTTC
- | TRBJ2-3 | TRBV5-6 | - | CASSFNAGNTQYF | TGTGCCAGCAGCTTCAATGCGGGAAATACGCAGTATTTT
TRBD1 | TRBJ2-7 | TRBV7-9 | - | CASSADWDSSYEQYF | TGTGCCAGCAGCGCCGATTGGGACAGCTCCTACGAGCAGTACTTC
- | TRBJ2-7 | TRBV4-3 | - | CASSQRFYEQYF | TGCGCCAGCAGCCAGCGCTTTTACGAGCAGTACTTC
TRBD2 | TRBJ2-7 | TRBV6-5 | - | CASSPARGAAGEQYF | TGTGCCAGCAGTCCCGCGCGGGGGGCAGCGGGCGAGCAGTACTTC
TRBD2 | TRBJ2-6 | TRBV10-2 | - | CASSEWLAGAFSGANVLTF | TGCGCCAGCAGTGAGTGGCTAGCGGGGGCTTTTTCTGGGGCCAACGTCCTGACTTTC
- | TRBJ2-1 | TRBV7-9 | - | CASSLDGGPNNEQFF | TGTGCCAGCAGCTTGGACGGGGGGCCCAACAATGAGCAGTTCTTC
TRBD1 | TRBJ1-6 | TRBV6-4 | few | CASSETGDSPLHF | TGTGCCAGCAGTGAGACAGGGGATTCACCCCTCCACTTT
- | TRBJ1-1 | TRBV7-8 | - | CASSLDWGTNTEAFF | TGTGCCAGCAGCCTCGATTGGGGGACGAACACTGAAGCTTTCTTT
- | TRBJ2-5 | TRBV7-3 | - | CASSSNYGDQETQYF | TGTGCCAGCAGCTCAAATTACGGGGATCAAGAGACCCAGTACTTC
- | TRBJ2-5 | TRBV4-1 | - | CASSQDTEETQYF | TGCGCCAGCAGCCAAGACACGGAAGAGACCCAGTACTTC
TRBD1 | TRBJ2-5 | TRBV5-4 | - | CASSSGTAQETQYF | TGTGCCAGCAGCTCCGGGACAGCACAAGAGACCCAGTACTTC
- | TRBJ1-5 | TRBV7-7 | - | CASSLALGGAGNQPQHF | TGTGCTAGCAGCTTAGCGCTGGGTGGGGCGGGCAATCAGCCCCAGCATTTT
- | TRBJ1-1 | TRBV28 | medium-sized | CASTPGTPKWGRAFF | TGTGCCAGCACCCCAGGGACACCCAAATGGGGGCGAGCTTTCTTT
TRBD2 | TRBJ2-5 | TRBV11-3 | - | CASSSGLAGQETQYF | TGTGCCAGCAGCTCCGGACTAGCGGGACAGGAGACCCAGTACTTC
TRBD1 | TRBJ1-1 | TRBV6-5 | - | CASNVQGSNTEAFF | TGTGCCAGCAACGTACAGGGGTCGAACACTGAAGCTTTCTTT
TRBD2 | TRBJ2-1 | TRBV9 | - | CASSGQRGSYNEQFF | TGTGCCAGCAGCGGTCAGCGGGGCTCCTACAATGAGCAGTTCTTC
- | TRBJ1-5 | TRBV19 | few | CASRGRPSGPQHF | TGTGCCAGTAGGGGTCGCCCATCGGGGCCCCAGCATTTT
- | TRBJ1-1 | TRBV7-8 | - | CASSLAGTRAFF | TGTGCCAGCAGCTTGGCCGGGACCCGAGCTTTCTTT
TRBD1 | TRBJ1-2 | TRBV6-1 | once | CASSERGRTGNYGYTF | TGTGCCAGCAGTGAAAGGGGAAGGACAGGGAACTATGGCTACACCTTC
TRBD1 | TRBJ1-2 | TRBV7-2 | few | CASSIGQGNYGYTF | TGTGCCAGCAGCATTGGACAGGGGAACTATGGCTACACCTTC
- | TRBJ1-5 | TRBV30 | few | CAWSVGIQQPQHF | TGTGCCTGGAGTGTCGGGATTCAGCAGCCCCAGCATTTT
- | TRBJ1-6 | TRBV2 | few | CASSGEQANNSPLHF | TGTGCCAGCAGTGGGGAGCAGGCGAATAATTCACCCCTCCACTTT
TRBD2 | TRBJ2-1 | TRBV27 | few | CASSLVSGNNEQFF | TGTGCCAGCAGTTTAGTTAGCGGGAACAATGAGCAGTTCTTC
- | TRBJ2-5 | TRBV7-6 | once | CASSLEGRQETQYF | TGTGCCAGCAGCTTAGAGGGCCGCCAAGAGACCCAGTACTTC
TRBD1 | TRBJ1-1 | TRBV6-5 | once | CASSYSQGANTEAFF | TGTGCCAGCAGTTACTCCCAGGGGGCTAACACTGAAGCTTTCTTT
- | TRBJ2-5 | TRBV5-1 | - | CASSLPGVGALGETQYF | TGCGCCAGCAGCCTACCCGGTGTGGGGGCGCTTGGAGAGACCCAGTACTTC
TRBD2 | TRBJ2-7 | TRBV5-4 | - | CASSLVSGASGEQYF | TGTGCCAGCAGCTTGGTTAGCGGGGCTTCGGGGGAGCAGTACTTC
- | TRBJ2-7 | TRBV2 | - | CASSEAPWEQYF | TGTGCCAGCAGTGAAGCGCCGTGGGAGCAGTACTTC
- | TRBJ1-2 | TRBV11-2 | - | CASTHTYGDRYGYTF | TGTGCCAGCACCCACACGTACGGAGACCGCTATGGCTACACCTTC
- | TRBJ1-1 | TRBV5-8 | - | CASSSEIGLAEAFF | TGTGCCAGCAGCTCCGAGATTGGGCTCGCTGAAGCTTTCTTT
TRBD1 | TRBJ1-1 | TRBV4-1 | - | CASSQEDRGRLGTEAFF | TGCGCCAGCAGCCAAGAAGACAGGGGCCGCCTGGGGACTGAAGCTTTCTTT
- | TRBJ1-1 | TRBV19 | - | CASSAGLREAFF | TGTGCCAGTAGTGCCGGACTGAGAGAAGCTTTCTTT
- | TRBJ1-2 | TRBV18 | - | CASSPQGSGGYTF | TGTGCCAGCTCACCACAGGGGTCAGGTGGCTACACCTTC
- | TRBJ2-1 | TRBV25-1 | - | CASSESWGGGYEQFF | TGTGCCAGCAGTGAAAGCTGGGGAGGGGGGTACGAGCAGTTCTTC
- | TRBJ2-1 | TRBV7-6 | - | CASSLAQGNNEQFF | TGTGCCAGCAGCTTAGCACAGGGAAACAATGAGCAGTTCTTC
TRBD2 | TRBJ2-7 | TRBV18 | - | CASSQTSGRSYEQYF | TGTGCCAGCTCACAAACTAGCGGGAGGTCCTACGAGCAGTACTTC
- | TRBJ2-3 | TRBV27 | - | CASSSPGALADTQYF | TGTGCCAGCAGTTCCCCAGGGGCCCTAGCAGATACGCAGTATTTT